The entry that follows covers one T cell receptor beta chain sequence. This clonotype came up once. No antigen is known for it. No base qualities exist here, and no much larger clone lies one base off it. A solitary read yields weak support. Systemically healthy Caucasian individuals from Russia, 39 in total and aged roughly 6 to 100 years, were included as donors. Each donor gave ten milliliters of peripheral blood, drawn into EDTA-treated Vacutainer tubes. PBMCs were isolated by Ficoll-Paque density-gradient centrifugation, with at least 7 million obtained per sample. Total RNA, at least 6 micrograms per sample, was extracted from PBMCs with Trizol reagent. The percentages of naive CD45RAhigh/CD27high T cells were determined by flow cytometry on a PBMC aliquot from every donor. Library generation was performed with 5' RACE. Sequencing was carried out with an Illumina HiSeq 2500. A second about 7 to 11 cycle PCR used a sample-barcoded 5' primer and a J-beta primer mix. A template-switch 5' adaptor carrying 12 random nucleotides introduced a unique molecular identifier onto each TCR beta cDNA molecule. Each sample yielded at least 2.5 million CDR3-containing paired-end reads. First-strand cDNA synthesis was performed from all RNA using the Mint cDNA synthesis kit, with priming by a TRBC-specific oligonucleotide. All cDNA was treated with uracil-DNA glycosylase and then went through a first 18-cycle PCR with the universal primers M1SS and BC2_uni_R. The original pipeline was this. For normalization, 1 million high-quality reads were randomly selected from each sample, with every read carrying a distinct molecular identifier. Instead of being binned into consensus sequences, reads with shared molecular identifiers were discarded. MiTCR, set to a Q25 quality threshold and the strictest error-elimination algorithm, was used for CDR3 identification, clonotype clustering and error correction. A nonparametric unseen species model with Euler transformation was used to estimate lower-bound total TCR beta diversity. TCRdb cleaned the public reads at Q25 with fastp, built clones with MiXCR and kept in-frame beta chains. CDR3 protein duplicates are merged, each entry listing the most common genes and DNA. The V and J calls reflect TCRdb's pipeline rather than the authors' work. The sample includes 700,000 to 850,000 distinct CDR3 sequences, with about 53% observed a single time. The ten largest make up 41% of the sample.

The data were obtained in a study of blood T cells in healthy people across ages (dated by TCRdb to 2015 to 2017). Regarding the complete study: In model experiments, roughly one uniquely barcoded TCR beta cDNA molecule per two T cells was captured by template switching. To track age-related changes in TCR beta repertoire diversity, the study relied on deep sequencing normalized with unique cDNA molecular identifiers. The study analyzed two additional independent replicas of 1 million unique cDNA reads from the same blood draw for two donors, one aged 18 to 30 and one aged 80 or older. Four age groups were formed from the donors: young (average approximately 15 years), middle-aged (around 40), aged (approximately 60) and long-lived (around 80). To avoid experimental bias, donors of different ages were randomly spread across the sequencing lanes. What the study reported, not specific to this receptor: As age increased, observed TCR beta diversity per million T cells dropped in a roughly linear way, and a significant reduction was already evident by age 40. Compared with the aged group, the long-lived group had more naive CD4+ T cells, fewer expanded clones and increased TCR diversity, suggesting age selection. Since profiling was done on bulk unsorted PBMCs, naive and antigen-experienced compartments could not be conclusively compared. The percentage of naive T cells measured by flow cytometry correlated strongly with observed TCR beta diversity. Donor CMV infection status was unknown, potentially confounding age-related changes in expanded clonotypes. Estimates of total diversity from one million sequenced T cells were regarded as lower bounds and underestimates.

CDR1 and CDR2, per the germline V gene (reference sequence), are MNHNY and SVGAGI. The CDR3 runs 14 amino acids, cysteine and phenylalanine included. Solely the CDR3 DNA is kept, with 42 bases framed from the first base. This receptor chain uses TRBV6-6 and TRBJ2-4, and the D gene may be TRBD1, 6 bases matching. The DNA end favors TRBJ2-7, so the J call may be wrong. The clonotype originates from a man older than 75 in good health. The source material was blood. The DNA sequence is TGTGCCAGCAGTCCCGACAGGTGGGGCTACGAGCAGTACTTC. Translated, it gives CASSPDRWGYEQYF.